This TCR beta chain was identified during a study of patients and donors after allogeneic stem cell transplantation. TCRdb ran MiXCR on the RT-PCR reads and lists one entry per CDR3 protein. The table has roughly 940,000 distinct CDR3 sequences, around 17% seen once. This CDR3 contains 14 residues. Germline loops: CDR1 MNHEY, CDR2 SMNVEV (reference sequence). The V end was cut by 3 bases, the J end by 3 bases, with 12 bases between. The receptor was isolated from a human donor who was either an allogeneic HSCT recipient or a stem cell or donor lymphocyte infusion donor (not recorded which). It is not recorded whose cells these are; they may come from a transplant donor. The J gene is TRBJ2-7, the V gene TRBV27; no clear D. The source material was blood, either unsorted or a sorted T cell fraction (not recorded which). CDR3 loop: CASSFTHPFYEQYF. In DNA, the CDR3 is TGTGCCAGCAGTTTTACACACCCATTCTACGAGCAGTACTTC.